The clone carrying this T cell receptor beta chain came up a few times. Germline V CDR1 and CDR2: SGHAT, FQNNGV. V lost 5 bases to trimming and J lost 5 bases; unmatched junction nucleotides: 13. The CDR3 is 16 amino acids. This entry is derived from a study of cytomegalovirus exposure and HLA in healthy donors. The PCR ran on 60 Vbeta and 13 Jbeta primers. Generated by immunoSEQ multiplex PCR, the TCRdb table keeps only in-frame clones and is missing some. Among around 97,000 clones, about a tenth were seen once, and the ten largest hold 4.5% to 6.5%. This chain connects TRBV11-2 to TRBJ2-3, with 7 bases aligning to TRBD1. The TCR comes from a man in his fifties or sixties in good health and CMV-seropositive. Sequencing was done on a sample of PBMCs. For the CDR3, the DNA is TGTGCCAGCAGCCATGGGCCACAGGGGAGTAAAGATACGCAGTATTTT. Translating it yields CASSHGPQGSKDTQYF.